This TCR beta chain was sequenced for a study of blood T cells in healthy people across ages. There are a few counts of this clonotype. Primed by a sample-barcoded 5' primer and a J-beta primer mix, a second PCR proceeded for about 7 to 11 cycles. TCRdb passed the 5' RACE reads through MiXCR, listing each CDR3 protein once. The table shows 2 million or so distinct CDR3 sequences, with about 49% occurring only once. Germline-derived CDR1 and CDR2 are MNHEY and SVGEGT. There are 15 residues in the CDR3. Trimming took off 0 bases at V and 3 bases at J, with 11 bases between the two ends. What was sequenced was blood. The genes are TRBV6-2 or TRBV6-3 and TRBJ1-2, with D unresolved. This sequence was found in a woman in her thirties or forties in good health. CDR3 loop: CASSYSIVYDYGYTF. In DNA, the CDR3 is TGTGCCAGCAGTTACTCGATCGTGTACGACTATGGCTACACCTTC.